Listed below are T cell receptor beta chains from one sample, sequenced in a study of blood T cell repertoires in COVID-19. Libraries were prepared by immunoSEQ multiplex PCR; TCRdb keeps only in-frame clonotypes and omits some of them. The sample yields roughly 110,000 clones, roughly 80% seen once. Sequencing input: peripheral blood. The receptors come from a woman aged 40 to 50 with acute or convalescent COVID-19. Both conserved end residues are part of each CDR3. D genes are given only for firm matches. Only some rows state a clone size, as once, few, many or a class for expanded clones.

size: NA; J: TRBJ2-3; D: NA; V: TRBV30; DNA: TGTGCCTGGCGGGGGGCCAAAGATACGCAGTATTTT; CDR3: CAWRGAKDTQYF
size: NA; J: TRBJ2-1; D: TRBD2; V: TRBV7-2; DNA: TGTGCCAGCAGCTTACCATCTAGCGGGGGGGAGCAGTTCTTC; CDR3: CASSLPSSGGEQFF
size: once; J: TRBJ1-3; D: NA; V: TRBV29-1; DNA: TGCAGCGTTGGGAGCTCTGGAAACACCATATATTTT; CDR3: CSVGSSGNTIYF
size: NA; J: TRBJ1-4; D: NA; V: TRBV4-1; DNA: TGCGCCAGCAGGGGGCGTCTGGCTAATGAAAAACTGTTTTTT; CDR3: CASRGRLANEKLFF
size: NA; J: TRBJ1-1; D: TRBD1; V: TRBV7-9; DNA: TGTGCCAGCAGCTATCAGGGGGCTGGAGCTGAAGCTTTCTTT; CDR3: CASSYQGAGAEAFF
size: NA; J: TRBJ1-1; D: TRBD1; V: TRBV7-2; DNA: TGTGCCAGCAGCGGACAGGGAAACACTGAAGCTTTCTTT; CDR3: CASSGQGNTEAFF
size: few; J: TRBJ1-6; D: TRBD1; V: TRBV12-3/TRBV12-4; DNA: TGTGCCAGCAGGACAGGGAGCATCCCCCTCCACTTT; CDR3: CASRTGSIPLHF
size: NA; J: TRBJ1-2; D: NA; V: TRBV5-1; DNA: TGCGCCAGCAGCTTGGCCCCGGACAGTTTCTATGGCTACACCTTC; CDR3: CASSLAPDSFYGYTF
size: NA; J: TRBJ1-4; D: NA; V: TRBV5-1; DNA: TGCGCCAGCAGCTTGGAGCAGGGTCGCGAAAAACTGTTTTTT; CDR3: CASSLEQGREKLFF
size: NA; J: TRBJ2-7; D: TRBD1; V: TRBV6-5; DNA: TGTGCCAGCAACAGGGGCCTTACCTACGAGCAGTACTTC; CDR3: CASNRGLTYEQYF
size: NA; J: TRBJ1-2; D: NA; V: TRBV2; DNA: TGTGCCAGCTCCCCGACACATTCTAACTATGGCTACACCTTC; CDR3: CASSPTHSNYGYTF
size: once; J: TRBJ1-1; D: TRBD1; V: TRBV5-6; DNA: TGTGCCAGCAGCTTTACAGGGGGAGGAACTGAAGCTTTCTTT; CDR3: CASSFTGGGTEAFF
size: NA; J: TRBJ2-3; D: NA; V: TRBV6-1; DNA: TGTGCCAGCAGTGACCAACGGCAGGGTGGCGATACGCAGTATTTT; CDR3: CASSDQRQGGDTQYF
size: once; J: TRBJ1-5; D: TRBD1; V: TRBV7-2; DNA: TGTGCCAGCAGCTTAGACAGCGAGGGGGCGGGGACCGGGGCTCAGCCCCAGCATTTT; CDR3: CASSLDSEGAGTGAQPQHF
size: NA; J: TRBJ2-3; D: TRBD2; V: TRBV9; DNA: TGTGCCAGCGGGGGGCTAGCGGGGGCCAAAGATACGCAGTATTTT; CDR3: CASGGLAGAKDTQYF
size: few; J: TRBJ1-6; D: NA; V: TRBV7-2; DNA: TGTGCCAGCAGCTTAGGTCGGACTTATAATTCACCCCTCCACTTT; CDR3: CASSLGRTYNSPLHF
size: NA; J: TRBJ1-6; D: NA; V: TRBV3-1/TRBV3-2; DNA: TGTGCCAGCAGCCAAAGAGGCGGCGGACCCCTCCACTTT; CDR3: CASSQRGGGPLHF
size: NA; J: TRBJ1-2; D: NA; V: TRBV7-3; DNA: TGTGCCAGCAGCTTAGACACTGAGACCTATGGCTACACCTTC; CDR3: CASSLDTETYGYTF
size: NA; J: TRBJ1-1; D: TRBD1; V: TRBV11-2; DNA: TGTGCCAGCAGCTTAACAGGGGCCGGTGAAGCTTTCTTT; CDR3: CASSLTGAGEAFF
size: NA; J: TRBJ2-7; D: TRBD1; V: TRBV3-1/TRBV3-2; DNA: TGTGCCAGCAGCCGAAGGCCGGCAGGGGGCGAGCAGTACTTC; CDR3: CASSRRPAGGEQYF
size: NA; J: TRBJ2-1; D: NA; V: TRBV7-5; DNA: TGTGTCAGAAGCCGAGGGACTAGCGGGGGCCCCTGGCGTGAGCAGTTCTTC; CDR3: CVRSRGTSGGPWREQFF
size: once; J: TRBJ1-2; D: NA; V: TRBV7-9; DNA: TGTGCCAGCAGCTTAGATCGGGGGGCTAATGGCTACACCTTC; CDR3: CASSLDRGANGYTF
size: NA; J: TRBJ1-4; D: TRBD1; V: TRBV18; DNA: TGTGCCAGCTCACCAGACTACAGGGGAGCTGAAAAACTGTTTTTT; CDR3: CASSPDYRGAEKLFF
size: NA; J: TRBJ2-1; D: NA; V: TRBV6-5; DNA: TGTGCCAGCAGGGTGGACTTCTCCTACAATGAGCAGTTCTTC; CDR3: CASRVDFSYNEQFF
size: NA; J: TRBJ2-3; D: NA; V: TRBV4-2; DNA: TGTGCCAGCAGCCAAGGGCCCACAGATACGCAGTATTTT; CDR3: CASSQGPTDTQYF
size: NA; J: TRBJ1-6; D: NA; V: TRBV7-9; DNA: TGTGCCAGCAGCTTAAGACGGGGGGGCTCACCCCTCCACTTT; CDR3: CASSLRRGGSPLHF
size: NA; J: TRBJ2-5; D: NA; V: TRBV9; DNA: TGTGCCAGCAGCGCCAGGACTGGATACCAAGAGACCCAGTACTTC; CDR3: CASSARTGYQETQYF
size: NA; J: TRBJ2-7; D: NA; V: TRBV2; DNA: TGTGCCAGCAGTGAAGTTTATGAGCAGTACTTC; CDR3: CASSEVYEQYF
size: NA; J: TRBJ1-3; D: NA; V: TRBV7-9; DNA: TGTGCCAGCAGCTCAAGAGGGTCTGGAAACACCATATATTTT; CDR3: CASSSRGSGNTIYF
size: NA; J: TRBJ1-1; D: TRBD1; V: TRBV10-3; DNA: TGTGCCATCACCCGGGACAGATTGGAAGACACTGAAGCTTTCTTT; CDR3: CAITRDRLEDTEAFF
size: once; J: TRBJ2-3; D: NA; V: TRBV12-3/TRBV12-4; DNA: TGTGCCAGCAGTAGAGCGGAGGGGGATACGCAGTATTTT; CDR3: CASSRAEGDTQYF
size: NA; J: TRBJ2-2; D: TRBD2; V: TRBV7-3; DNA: TGTGCCAGCAGCCCCGTAGCGGGGGGGCACGTCACCGGGGAGCTGTTTTTT; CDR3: CASSPVAGGHVTGELFF
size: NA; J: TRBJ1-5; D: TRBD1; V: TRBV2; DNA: TGTGCCAGCAGCGCCAACGACAGGGGGAATCAGCCCCAGCATTTT; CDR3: CASSANDRGNQPQHF
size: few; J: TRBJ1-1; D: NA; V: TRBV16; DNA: TGTGCCAGCAGCCCCCTAGGAGGGGACTACACTGAAGCTTTCTTT; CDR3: CASSPLGGDYTEAFF
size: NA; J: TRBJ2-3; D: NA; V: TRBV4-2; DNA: TGTGCCAGCAGCCAGATTCAGGGAGATACGCAGTATTTT; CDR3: CASSQIQGDTQYF
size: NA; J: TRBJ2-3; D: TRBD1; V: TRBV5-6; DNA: TGTGCCAGCAGCTTACTACCGGGACAGGGCACAGATACGCAGTATTTT; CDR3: CASSLLPGQGTDTQYF
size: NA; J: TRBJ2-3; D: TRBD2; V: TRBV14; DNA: TGTGCCAGCAGCCGAGGACTAGCGGGGGCTGGCACAGATACGCAGTATTTT; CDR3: CASSRGLAGAGTDTQYF
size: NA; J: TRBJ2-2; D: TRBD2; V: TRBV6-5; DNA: TGTGCCAGCCGACTAGCGGGGGGGAAAACCGGGGAGCTGTTTTTT; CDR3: CASRLAGGKTGELFF
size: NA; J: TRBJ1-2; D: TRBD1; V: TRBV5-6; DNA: TGTGCCAGCAGCATAGACAGGGCAGGAGGCTACACCTTC; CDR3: CASSIDRAGGYTF
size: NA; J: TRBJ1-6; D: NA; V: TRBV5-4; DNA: TGTGCCAGCAGCGCCGACGGGACTCTTGATTCACCCCTCCACTTT; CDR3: CASSADGTLDSPLHF
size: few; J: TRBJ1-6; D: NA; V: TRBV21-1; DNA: TGTGCCAGCAGCAAACCGGACAGTGAGAGCTCCTATAATTCACCCCTCCACTTT; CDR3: CASSKPDSESSYNSPLHF
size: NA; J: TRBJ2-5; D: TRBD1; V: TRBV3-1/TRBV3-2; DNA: TGTGCCAGCAGCCTCTCAGGGGGACAAGAGACCCAGTACTTC; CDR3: CASSLSGGQETQYF
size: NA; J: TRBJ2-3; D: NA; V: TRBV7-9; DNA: TGTGCCAGCAGCCCAGGGGTAGCAGGGACGCAGTATTTT; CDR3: CASSPGVAGTQYF
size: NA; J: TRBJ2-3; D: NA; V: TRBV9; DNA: TGTGCCAGCAGCGTAGGGCTCCTAGATACGCAGTATTTT; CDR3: CASSVGLLDTQYF
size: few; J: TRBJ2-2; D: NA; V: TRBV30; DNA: TGTGCCTGGAAGAAAGGGGGCGGGGAGCTGTTTTTT; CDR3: CAWKKGGGELFF
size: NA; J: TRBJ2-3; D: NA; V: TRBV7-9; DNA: TGTGCCAGCAGCTCACAGGCCTCGGACGCGACAGATACGCAGTATTTT; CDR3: CASSSQASDATDTQYF
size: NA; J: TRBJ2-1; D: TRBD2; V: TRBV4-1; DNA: TGCGCCAGCAGCCTAACCCCTAGCGGGGGGGCATCTTACAATGAGCAGTTCTTC; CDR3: CASSLTPSGGASYNEQFF
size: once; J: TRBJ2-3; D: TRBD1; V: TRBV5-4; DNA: TGTGCCAGCAGCCGTGGGACAGACCAACGCACAGATACGCAGTATTTT; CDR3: CASSRGTDQRTDTQYF
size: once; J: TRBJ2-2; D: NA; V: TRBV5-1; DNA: TGCGCCAGCAGCTTTACTGACACCGGGGAGCTGTTTTTT; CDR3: CASSFTDTGELFF
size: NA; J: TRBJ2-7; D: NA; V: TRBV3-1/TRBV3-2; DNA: TGTGCCAGCAGCCACCCCGGGTACGAGCAGTACTTC; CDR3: CASSHPGYEQYF
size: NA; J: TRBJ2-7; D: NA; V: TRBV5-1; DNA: TGCGCCAGCAGCTTAGGGGACAAAACGGGTGAGCAGTACTTC; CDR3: CASSLGDKTGEQYF
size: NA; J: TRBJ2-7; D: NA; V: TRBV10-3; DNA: TGTGCCATCAGTGTCTCTAGCGTTGGGTACGAGCAGTACTTC; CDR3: CAISVSSVGYEQYF